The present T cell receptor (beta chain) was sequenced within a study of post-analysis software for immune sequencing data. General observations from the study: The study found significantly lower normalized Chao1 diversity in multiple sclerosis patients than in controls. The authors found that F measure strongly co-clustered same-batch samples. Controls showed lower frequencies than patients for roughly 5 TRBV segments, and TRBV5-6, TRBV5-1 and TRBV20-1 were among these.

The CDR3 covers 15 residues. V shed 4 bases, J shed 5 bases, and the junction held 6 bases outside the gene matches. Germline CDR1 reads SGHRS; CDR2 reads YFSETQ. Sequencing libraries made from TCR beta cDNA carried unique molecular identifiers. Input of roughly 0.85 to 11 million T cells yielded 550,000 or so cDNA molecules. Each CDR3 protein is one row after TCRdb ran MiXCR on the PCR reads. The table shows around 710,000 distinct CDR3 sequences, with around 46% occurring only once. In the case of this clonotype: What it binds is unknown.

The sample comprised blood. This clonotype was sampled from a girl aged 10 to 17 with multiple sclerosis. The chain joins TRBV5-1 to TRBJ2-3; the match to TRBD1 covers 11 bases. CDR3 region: CASSVDRGRGDTQYF. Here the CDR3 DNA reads TGCGCCAGCAGCGTGGACAGGGGGCGAGGAGATACGCAGTATTTT.